This is a list of T cell receptor beta chains from one sample in a study of tumor-infiltrating lymphocytes in primary liver carcinoma. Each CDR3 protein is one row after TCRdb ran MiXCR on the multiplex PCR reads. The sample shows approximately 30,000 distinct CDR3 sequences, around 70% of them seen only once. Sequenced input: liver tumor tissue from sampling region 3. Source of these receptors: a woman in her twenties or thirties with primary liver carcinoma and hepatitis B virus infection. Each CDR3 is given with its conserved first and last residue. A D gene is named only where the DNA matches it firmly. Only some rows state a clone size, as once, few, many or a class for expanded clones.

-,-,TRBJ2-6,TRBV11-1,CASSFRDTHRTGANVLTF,TGTGCCAGTAGCTTCAGGGACACCCATAGGACTGGGGCCAACGTCCTGACTTTC
few,-,TRBJ1-1,TRBV6-1,CVSSSYRDTEAFF,TGTGTCAGCAGTTCTTACAGAGACACTGAGGCTTTCTTT
-,-,TRBJ2-3,TRBV24-1,CATSDSQGGRSDTQYF,TGTGCCACCAGTGATTCCCAGGGGGGCAGGTCAGATACGCAGTATTTT
-,TRBD1,TRBJ2-5,TRBV6-5,CASSISRGLTQYF,TGTGCCAGCAGTATCAGCAGGGGGCTGACCCAGTACTTC
-,-,TRBJ1-1,TRBV5-4,CAGSWSGVEYTEAFF,TGTGCCGGCAGCTGGTCTGGGGTCGAGTACACTGAAGCTTTCTTT
-,-,TRBJ1-2,TRBV6-1,CASSERYLVLRSNCDYTF,TGTGCCAGCAGTGAACGGTACCTGGTCCTTAGATCTAACTGTGACTACACCTTC
-,TRBD2,TRBJ2-2,TRBV4-3,CANSILTGGPRSNTGELFF,TGCGCCAACAGCATACTAACGGGAGGGCCCCGTTCGAACACCGGGGAGCTGTTTTTT
-,-,TRBJ2-3,TRBV29-1,CSVVGGANQVRGDTQYF,TGCAGCGTTGTCGGGGGAGCGAATCAGGTCCGGGGAGATACGCAGTATTTT
-,-,TRBJ1-4,TRBV11-2,CAGSPPGGKLFF,TGTGCCGGCAGCCCCCCGGGGGGAAAACTGTTTTTT
-,TRBD1,TRBJ2-1,TRBV11-2,CASSLAHGQGYRGEQLF,TGTGCCAGCAGCTTAGCCCACGGACAGGGGTACAGGGGTGAGCAGCTCTTC
once,-,TRBJ1-1,TRBV10-3,CAIGTGTTKNTEAFF,TGTGCCATCGGTACCGGGACAACCAAGAACACTGAAGCTTTCTTT
-,-,TRBJ2-4,TRBV30,CAWSGEVPAKNIHYF,TGCGCCTGGAGTGGGGAGGTTCCAGCCAAAAACATTCACTACTTC
once,TRBD1,TRBJ2-7,TRBV4-3,CPSNQDRWTGWEQYF,TGCCCCAGCAACCAAGATCGATGGACAGGGTGGGAGCAGTACTTC
many,-,TRBJ2-3,TRBV4-1,CASSRTRDPDTQYF,TGCGCCAGCAGCCGAACCAGGGACCCAGATACGCAGTATTTT
-,-,TRBJ2-2,TRBV5-6,CASSFAPRVTGGPFF,TGTGCCAGCAGCTTTGCACCCAGAGTCACCGGGGGACCGTTTTTT
-,-,TRBJ2-7,TRBV6-5,CASSYQDCSSYERYF,TGTGCCAGCAGTTACCAGGACTGCAGCTCCTACGAGCGGTACTTC
many,-,TRBJ1-2,TRBV29-1,CSVEETANYGYTF,TGCAGCGTTGAAGAGACAGCTAACTATGGCTACACCTTC
few,TRBD2,TRBJ2-3,TRBV29-1,CSVEPSGSSDTRYF,TGCAGCGTTGAACCTAGCGGGAGCTCGGATACGCGGTATTTT
many,-,TRBJ2-2,TRBV4-2,CASSQGAAGELFF,TGTGCCAGCAGCCAAGGGGCTGCCGGGGAGCTGTTTTTT
-,-,TRBJ2-7,TRBV7-8,CASSSGHGRTMSSYEPYF,TGTGCCAGTAGCTCGGGTCACGGTCGTACTATGAGCTCCTACGAGCCGTACTTC
-,-,TRBJ2-1,TRBV5-1,CVSTPPPGYSYNEQFF,TGCGTCAGCACCCCGCCCCCAGGCTATTCCTACAATGAGCAGTTCTTC
-,-,TRBJ2-2,TRBV6-2/TRBV6-3,CASSVVGGTGELFF,TGTGCCAGCAGCGTAGTGGGGGGCACCGGGGAGCTGTTTTTT
-,-,TRBJ2-3,TRBV12-3/TRBV12-4,CASTLGGARADTQYF,TGTGCCAGCACCCTTGGGGGGGCTAGAGCGGATACGCAGTATTTT
-,-,TRBJ1-4,TRBV7-9,CASSDYNPLAGGKVFF,TGTGCCAGCAGCGACTACAACCCTCTAGCGGGTGGAAAAGTGTTTTTT
-,-,TRBJ2-5,TRBV29-1,CSVEASWLGVQETQYF,TGCAGCGTTGAGGCCTCCTGGTTAGGAGTCCAAGAGACCCAGTACTTC
few,-,TRBJ2-2,TRBV29-1,CSVALAPAGELFF,TGCAGCGTTGCCCTAGCCCCGGCCGGGGAGCTGTTTTTT
-,-,TRBJ2-1,TRBV10-2,CASERREGYNEQFF,TGCGCTAGCGAGCGGAGAGAGGGTTACAATGAGCAGTTCTTC
many,-,TRBJ2-1,TRBV11-2,CASSLGINSYNEQFF,TGTGCCAGCAGCCTCGGGATTAACTCCTACAATGAGCAGTTCTTC
-,-,TRBJ2-1,TRBV4-3,CACSQDGGRYNEWFF,TGCGCCTGCAGCCAAGACGGGGGCCGCTACAATGAGTGGTTCTTC
-,TRBD1,TRBJ2-3,TRBV11-2,CTSNSTRLQGADTQYF,TGTACCAGCAACTCAACCCGGTTACAGGGGGCAGATACGCAGTATTTT
-,-,TRBJ1-2,TRBV28,CGSSLTAAEKIYDYTF,TGTGGCAGCAGTTTAACGGCAGCGGAAAAAATCTATGACTACACCTTC
many,TRBD2,TRBJ2-3,TRBV6-1,CASSEGEGSTDTQYF,TGTGCCAGCAGTGAAGGGGAGGGAAGTACAGATACGCAGTATTTT
-,-,TRBJ1-4,TRBV5-4,CASSANRGLNEELFF,TGTGCCAGCAGCGCCAACCGAGGCCTTAATGAAGAACTGTTTTTT
-,-,TRBJ1-2,TRBV11-2,CASTQGWGRGYTF,TGTGCCAGCACTCAGGGATGGGGTCGAGGCTACACCTTC
once,TRBD2,TRBJ2-1,TRBV29-1,CGALRDYNRQFF,TGCGGCGCCCTAAGGGACTACAATAGGCAGTTCTTC
-,-,TRBJ2-7,TRBV6-5,CASSYKDSSSYWQYF,TGTGCCAGTAGTTACAAGGATAGCAGCTCCTACTGGCAGTACTTC
-,-,TRBJ2-5,TRBV5-4,CASSWRDEEKTQYF,TGTGCCAGCAGCTGGCGGGATGAGGAAAAGACCCAGTACTTC
once,TRBD1,TRBJ2-2,TRBV11-2,CASNLAWTGTGELFF,TGTGCCAGCAACTTGGCCTGGACAGGGACCGGGGAACTGTTTTTT
-,-,TRBJ2-5,TRBV30,CAWSSWHETQYF,TGTGCCTGGAGCTCCTGGCATGAGACCCAGTACTTC
-,-,TRBJ2-7,TRBV6-5,CASTYKDGSFYEQYF,TGTGCCAGCACTTACAAGGACGGCAGCTTCTACGAGCAGTACTTC
many,-,TRBJ2-6,TRBV29-1,CSVGGSSGANVLTF,TGCAGCGTTGGCGGATCCTCTGGGGCCAACGTCCTGACTTTC
-,TRBD2,TRBJ2-3,TRBV11-2,CAGSVGGLTYASDTQYF,TGTGCCGGCAGCGTGGGGGGACTAACGTACGCGTCAGATACGCAGTATTTT
once,TRBD2,TRBJ2-7,TRBV4-3,CANGQAVTGGHISYEQYF,TGCGCCAACGGCCAAGCTGTGACGGGGGGTCATATTAGCTACGAGCAGTACTTC
hyperexpanded,TRBD1,TRBJ2-5,TRBV6-5,CASSTDRGLTQYF,TGTGCCAGCAGTACCGACAGGGGGCTGACCCAGTACTTC